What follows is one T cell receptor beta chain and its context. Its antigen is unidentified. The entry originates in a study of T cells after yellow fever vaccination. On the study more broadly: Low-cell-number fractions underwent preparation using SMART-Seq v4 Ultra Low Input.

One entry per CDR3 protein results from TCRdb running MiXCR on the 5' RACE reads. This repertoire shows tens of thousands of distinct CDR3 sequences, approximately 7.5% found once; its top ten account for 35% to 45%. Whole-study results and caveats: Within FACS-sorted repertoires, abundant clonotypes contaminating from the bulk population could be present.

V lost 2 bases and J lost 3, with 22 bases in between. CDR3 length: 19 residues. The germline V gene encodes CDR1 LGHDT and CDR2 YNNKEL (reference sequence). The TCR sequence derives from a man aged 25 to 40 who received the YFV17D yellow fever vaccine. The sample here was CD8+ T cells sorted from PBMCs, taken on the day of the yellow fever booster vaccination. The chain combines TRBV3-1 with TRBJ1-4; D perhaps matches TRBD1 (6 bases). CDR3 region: CASSQRQGGARRANEKLFF. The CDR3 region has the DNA TGTGCCAGCAGCCAACGACAAGGGGGGGCTCGGAGAGCTAATGAAAAACTGTTTTTT.